This T cell receptor beta chain is from a study of blood T cell repertoires in COVID-19. Study as a whole: Samples taken during acute and convalescent COVID-19 were collected in the United States, Italy and Spain. Sample material is recorded as cDNA or gDNA derived from T cells, B-cell-depleted T cells, or PBMCs.

The V end lost 6 bases, the J end lost 0 bases, and 15 bases lay between the germline ends. Germline-derived CDR1 and CDR2 are MDHEN and SYDVKM. This CDR3 is built from 15 residues. Per the original methods: Estimation of nucleated cell counts relied on the amplification of reference gene primers. Repertoires were generated with immunoSEQ multiplex PCR, while TCRdb's copy carries only in-frame clones and drops some. D and trimming were read from the DNA, whereas the V and J calls and clone size are those reported in that table. The sample records about 220,000 clones, roughly 82% being singletons. The TCR sequence derives from a man aged 45-65 years with active or convalescent COVID-19. The V call is TRBV28, the J call TRBJ2-7, with D maybe TRBD2 (6 bases). Sequenced sample: peripheral blood. CDR3 loop: CASRVRGLSSYEQYF. The CDR3 DNA sequence: TGTGCCAGCAGGGTGAGGGGACTCAGCTCCTACGAGCAGTACTTC.